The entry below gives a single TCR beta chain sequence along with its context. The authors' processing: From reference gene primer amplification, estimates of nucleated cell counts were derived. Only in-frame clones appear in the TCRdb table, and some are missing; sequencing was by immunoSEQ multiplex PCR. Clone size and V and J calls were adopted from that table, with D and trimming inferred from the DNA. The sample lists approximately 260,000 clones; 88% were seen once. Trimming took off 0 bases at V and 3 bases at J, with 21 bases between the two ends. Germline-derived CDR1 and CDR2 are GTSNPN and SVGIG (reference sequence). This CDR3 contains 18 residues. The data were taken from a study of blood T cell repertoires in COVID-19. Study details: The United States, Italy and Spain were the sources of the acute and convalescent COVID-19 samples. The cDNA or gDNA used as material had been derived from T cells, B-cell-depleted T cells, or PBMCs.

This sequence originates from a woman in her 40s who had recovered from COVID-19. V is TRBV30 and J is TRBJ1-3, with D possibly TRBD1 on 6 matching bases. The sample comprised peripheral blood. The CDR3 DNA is TGTGCCTGGAGTGTCAGATTCGAGTCAGGGGCGTATGGAAACACCATATATTTT. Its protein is CAWSVRFESGAYGNTIYF.